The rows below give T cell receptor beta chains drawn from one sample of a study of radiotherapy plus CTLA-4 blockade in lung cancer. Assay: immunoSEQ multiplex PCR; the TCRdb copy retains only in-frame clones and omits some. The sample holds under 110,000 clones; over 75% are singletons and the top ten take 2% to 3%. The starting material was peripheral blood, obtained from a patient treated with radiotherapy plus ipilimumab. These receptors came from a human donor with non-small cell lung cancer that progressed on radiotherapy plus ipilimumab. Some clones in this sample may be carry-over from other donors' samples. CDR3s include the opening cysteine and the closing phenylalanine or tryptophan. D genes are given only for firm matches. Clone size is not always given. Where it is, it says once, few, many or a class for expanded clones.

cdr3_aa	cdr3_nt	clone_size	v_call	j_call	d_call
CASSLHQNTEAFF	TGTGCCAGCAGCTTACACCAGAACACTGAAGCTTTCTTT	few	TRBV7-8	TRBJ1-1	.
CASGPNYGSGQETQYF	TGTGCCAGCGGCCCAAATTACGGGAGCGGCCAAGAGACCCAGTACTTC	.	TRBV7-9	TRBJ2-5	.
CASSLPSAEAFF	TGTGCCAGCAGCCTACCCAGCGCTGAAGCTTTCTTT	once	TRBV7-9	TRBJ1-1	.
CASNPLGGTGANVLTF	TGTGCCAGCAACCCTCTTGGGGGAACCGGGGCCAACGTCCTGACTTTC	.	TRBV5-4	TRBJ2-6	.
CASSPDRNYGYTF	TGTGCCAGCAGTCCGGACAGGAACTATGGCTACACCTTC	.	TRBV7-2	TRBJ1-2	TRBD1
CASSSTTQGHSGNTIYF	TGTGCCAGCAGTTCCACTACACAGGGCCACTCTGGAAACACCATATATTTT	.	TRBV28	TRBJ1-3	.
CASSLDRALYEQYF	TGTGCCAGCAGCTTGGACAGGGCCCTCTACGAGCAGTACTTC	.	TRBV5-8	TRBJ2-7	.
CASSFSSPLEKLFF	TGTGCCAGCAGCTTTTCGTCCCCCCTTGAAAAACTGTTTTTT	once	TRBV5-6	TRBJ1-4	.
CASLRGGTTNEKLFF	TGTGCCAGCTTAAGGGGGGGAACAACTAATGAAAAACTGTTTTTT	.	TRBV6-6	TRBJ1-4	.
CASSLEPLGLAGGDEQFF	TGCGCCAGCAGCTTGGAGCCGCTGGGACTAGCGGGGGGGGATGAGCAGTTCTTC	few	TRBV5-1	TRBJ2-1	TRBD2
CASSLLGRGEAPLHF	TGCGCCAGCAGCTTGCTTGGCAGGGGAGAGGCACCCCTCCACTTT	.	TRBV5-1	TRBJ1-6	.
CASRYPSTDTQYF	TGTGCCAGCAGATACCCTAGCACAGATACGCAGTATTTT	few	TRBV27	TRBJ2-3	.
CASSHGQAHTGELFF	TGCGCCAGCAGCCACGGACAGGCCCACACCGGGGAGCTGTTTTTT	once	TRBV4-1	TRBJ2-2	TRBD1
CAISESQRRGPYEQYF	TGTGCCATCAGTGAGTCTCAAAGGAGGGGCCCCTACGAGCAGTACTTC	.	TRBV10-3	TRBJ2-7	.
CASSLEGWRGQGISYEQYF	TGTGCCAGCAGCTTAGAGGGGTGGAGGGGCCAGGGCATTAGTTACGAGCAGTACTTC	.	TRBV7-2	TRBJ2-7	.
CASSLDHTGELFF	TGCGCCAGCAGCTTGGATCACACTGGGGAGCTGTTTTTT	.	TRBV5-1	TRBJ2-2	.
CASKGRGNSPLHF	TGTGCCAGCAAGGGGCGGGGTAATTCACCCCTCCACTTT	.	TRBV6-5	TRBJ1-6	.
CASSQGSGIVNEQFF	TGCGCCAGCAGTCAAGGTAGCGGGATCGTCAATGAGCAGTTCTTC	.	TRBV23-1	TRBJ2-1	TRBD2
CASSRASDRVRLYGYTF	TGTGCCAGCAGCCGAGCCTCCGACAGGGTCCGGTTGTATGGCTACACCTTC	.	TRBV5-4	TRBJ1-2	TRBD1
CASSQGGWGTDTQYF	TGCGCCAGCAGCCAGGGGGGATGGGGCACAGATACGCAGTATTTT	.	TRBV4-3	TRBJ2-3	.
CASSSTKGANVIYEQYF	TGTGCCAGCAGCTCCACTAAGGGGGCTAACGTAATCTACGAGCAGTACTTC	.	TRBV7-9	TRBJ2-7	TRBD1
CASGAHYEQYF	TGTGCCAGCGGGGCTCACTACGAGCAGTACTTC	.	TRBV11-2	TRBJ2-7	.
CAILTGQGRSNYGYTF	TGTGCCATCCTAACGGGACAGGGCCGGAGTAACTATGGCTACACCTTC	.	TRBV10-3	TRBJ1-2	TRBD1
CASSLDFSGANVLTF	TGTGCCAGCAGCTTAGACTTCTCTGGGGCCAACGTCCTGACTTTC	.	TRBV7-2	TRBJ2-6	.
CASSESGGALNEQFF	TGTGCCAGCAGTGAATCGGGGGGGGCCCTGAATGAGCAGTTCTTC	few	TRBV6-4	TRBJ2-1	TRBD2
CATSRTDNYNSPLHF	TGTGCCACCTCGCGGACAGATAATTATAATTCACCCCTCCACTTT	.	TRBV5-5	TRBJ1-6	.
CASSEAGTANTEAFF	TGTGCCAGCAGTGAGGCCGGGACCGCGAACACTGAAGCTTTCTTT	.	TRBV2	TRBJ1-1	.
CASNRAGMGPPLHF	TGTGCCAGCAACCGAGCGGGGATGGGGCCACCCCTCCACTTT	few	TRBV28	TRBJ1-6	.
CASSLSGGALTKNIQYF	TGTGCCAGCAGTTTGAGCGGGGGGGCTCTGACCAAAAACATTCAGTACTTC	.	TRBV28	TRBJ2-4	TRBD2
CATSGGTGGVQPQHF	TGTGCCACCAGCGGTGGGACAGGGGGCGTACAGCCCCAGCATTTT	.	TRBV15	TRBJ1-5	TRBD1
CASSLLAGSYNEQFF	TGCGCCAGCAGCTTACTAGCGGGTTCCTACAATGAGCAGTTCTTC	.	TRBV5-1	TRBJ2-1	TRBD2
CASSFGTGLNTEAFF	TGTGCCAGCAGCTTCGGGACAGGTTTGAACACTGAAGCTTTCTTT	.	TRBV11-2	TRBJ1-1	TRBD1
CASSGRQGAGFGNTIYF	TGTGCCAGCAGCGGTCGACAGGGGGCAGGTTTTGGAAACACCATATATTTT	once	TRBV9	TRBJ1-3	TRBD1
CASTPGTGGNQPQHF	TGTGCCAGCACCCCAGGGACAGGGGGCAATCAGCCCCAGCATTTT	.	TRBV25-1	TRBJ1-5	TRBD1
CASSGGTSYEQYF	TGTGCCAGCAGTGGAGGGACCTCGTACGAGCAGTACTTC	.	TRBV6-5	TRBJ2-7	.
CASSYFPTGTNEKLFF	TGTGCCAGCAGTTATTTCCCCACAGGAACTAATGAAAAACTGTTTTTT	.	TRBV6-6	TRBJ1-4	.
CASSLAKGSPNTGELFF	TGCGCCAGCAGCTTGGCGAAGGGCAGCCCGAACACCGGGGAGCTGTTTTTT	.	TRBV5-1	TRBJ2-2	.
CASSFGQQQETQYF	TGTGCCAGCAGTTTCGGACAACAACAAGAGACCCAGTACTTC	.	TRBV5-6	TRBJ2-5	.
CASSLIVGGYGYTF	TGTGCCAGCAGCTTAATCGTAGGAGGGTATGGCTACACCTTC	.	TRBV7-8	TRBJ1-2	.
CASSLDENIQYF	TGTGCCAGCAGCTTAGATGAAAACATTCAGTACTTC	few	TRBV7-6	TRBJ2-4	.
CASSHQGLGTNEQFF	TGCGCCAGCAGCCACCAGGGACTAGGAACCAATGAGCAGTTCTTC	.	TRBV4-3	TRBJ2-1	TRBD2
CASSFINSRQSRANVLTF	TGTGCCAGCAGTTTCATCAACTCACGACAAAGTCGGGCCAACGTCCTGACTTTC	.	TRBV6-4	TRBJ2-6	.
CASREDGTYGYTF	TGTGCCAGCAGGGAGGACGGGACCTATGGCTACACCTTC	.	TRBV2	TRBJ1-2	.
CASSQLTGGLNYGYTF	TGCGCCAGCAGCCAACTTACAGGGGGCCTTAACTATGGCTACACCTTC	.	TRBV4-1	TRBJ1-2	TRBD1
CASSQDPGGYYGYTF	TGTGCCAGCAGCCAAGATCCAGGAGGCTACTATGGCTACACCTTC	.	TRBV4-2	TRBJ1-2	.
CASRGQGNTEAFF	TGTGCCAGCCGAGGACAGGGGAACACTGAAGCTTTCTTT	once	TRBV11-2	TRBJ1-1	TRBD1
CASSYSTESSYEQYF	TGTGCCAGCAGTTACTCTACAGAGAGCTCCTACGAGCAGTACTTC	.	TRBV6-5	TRBJ2-7	.
CASSLGGGSYQPQHF	TGTGCCAGCAGCTTGGGGGGTGGGTCCTATCAGCCCCAGCATTTT	few	TRBV5-6	TRBJ1-5	.
CASGTGTSGNNEQFF	TGTGCCAGCGGTACGGGGACTAGCGGGAACAATGAGCAGTTCTTC	.	TRBV6-4	TRBJ2-1	TRBD2
CASTRTGGPHEQYF	TGTGCCAGCACTCGGACAGGGGGCCCTCACGAGCAGTACTTC	once	TRBV2	TRBJ2-7	TRBD1
CASSQESGGAYNEQFF	TGCGCCAGCAGCCAAGAAAGCGGGGGGGCATACAATGAGCAGTTCTTC	.	TRBV4-3	TRBJ2-1	TRBD2